One sample yielded the 3 T cell receptor beta chains listed below, sequenced in a study of cytomegalovirus exposure and HLA in healthy donors. Amplification used 60 Vbeta primers and 13 Jbeta primers. The table came from immunoSEQ multiplex PCR; TCRdb's copy has only in-frame clones and leaves some out. The sample consists of around 220,000 clones, roughly 80% of them appearing once. The sequenced sample was PBMCs. Receptors were obtained from a girl aged 2-10 years in good health and CMV-seronegative.

The chain links TRBV28 to TRBJ1-1; 11 bases fit TRBD1. This CDR3 contains 17 residues. Germline assignment: CDR1 MDHEN and CDR2 SYDVKM. After removal of 0 bases from V and 6 bases from J, the junction contained 9 bases not matched to a gene. The CDR3 loop is CASSLWGGQGAFAEAFF. In DNA, the CDR3 is TGTGCCAGCAGTTTATGGGGAGGACAGGGGGCTTTCGCTGAAGCTTTCTTT.

The chain combines TRBV14 with TRBJ2-2, with D perhaps TRBD2 (5 bases). The CDR3 spans 14 residues. Trimming left V 7 bases short and J 0 bases short, with 9 bases between. Germline CDR1 SGHDN, CDR2 FVKESK. CDR3 loop: CASKREANTGELFF. The CDR3 region has the DNA TGTGCCAGCAAACGGGAAGCGAACACCGGGGAGCTGTTTTTT.

This clone was seen a few times. The rearrangement joins TRBV12-5 to TRBJ1-3; 7 positions agree with TRBD1. The CDR3 spans 19 residues. Germline V gene data show CDR1 as LGHNT and CDR2 as FRNRAP. Trimming cost V 3 bases and J 0 bases; bases outside gene matches: 14. CDR3 DNA: TGTGCTAGTGGTTTTTTATTAGGGACAGTATTTTACTCTGGAAACACCATATATTTT. Protein sequence: CASGFLLGTVFYSGNTIYF.